One sample yielded the 10 T cell receptor beta chains listed below, sequenced in a study of human T cells and chemical hapten exposure. TCRdb called the 5' RACE reads again in MiXCR, with one record for every CDR3 protein. The table includes 120,000 to 150,000 distinct CDR3 sequences, roughly 4.1% detected once. Extraction of total RNA was performed on unfractionated whole blood. Source of these receptors: a female donor in good health.

Ten or more counts support this clonotype. This rearrangement joins TRBV5-4 to TRBJ1-6; D gene uncertain. The V and J ends lost 0 bases and 10 bases respectively, with 14 bases between them. The CDR3 has 15 residues. Germline V gives CDR1 SGHNT, CDR2 YYREEE (reference sequence). In DNA, the CDR3 is TGTGCCAGCAGCTTGGTAGCGGCAGACTTCTCACCCCTCCACTTT. This gives the protein CASSLVAADFSPLHF. Variable domain in full (rest from reference TRBV5-4 and TRBJ1-6): ETGVTQSPTHLIKTRGQQVTLRCSSQSGHNTVSWYQQALGQGPQFIFQYYREEENGRGNFPPRFSGLQFPNYSSELNVNALELDDSALYLCASSLVAADFSPLHFGNGTRLTVT.

This rearrangement joins TRBV7-2 to TRBJ2-4; D remains ambiguous. The CDR3 is made up of 14 amino acids. Between the trimmed V and J ends, which lost 0 bases and 0 bases, there was a span of 3 bases. Germline V gene lookup returns CDR1 SGHTA and CDR2 FQGNSA. Here the CDR3 reads CASSLAVAKNIQYF. CDR3 in DNA: TGTGCCAGCAGCTTAGCCGTAGCCAAAAACATTCAGTACTTC.

This clonotype has ten or more counts. The chain joins TRBV20-1 to TRBJ2-2; no clear D. The CDR3 has 13 amino acids. CDR1 is DFQATT, CDR2 SNEGSKA, per germline (reference sequence). V dropped 0 bases and J dropped 0 bases, with 2 bases sitting between them. Written as DNA, the CDR3 is TGCAGTGCTAGAGAGGCGAACACCGGGGAGCTGTTTTTT. This encodes CSAREANTGELFF.

The table lists this clonotype with many counts. The rearrangement joins TRBV7-9 to TRBJ2-2, with D perhaps matching TRBD2 (6 bases). The CDR3 is made up of 17 amino acids. Germline loops: CDR1 SEHNR, CDR2 FQNEAQ (reference sequence). Trimming took off 2 bases at V and 1 base at J, with 14 bases between the two ends. CDR3 loop: CASSLSYRAGNTGELFF. DNA for the CDR3: TGTGCCAGCAGCTTATCATATCGAGCGGGGAACACCGGGGAGCTGTTTTTT.

The chain combines TRBV20-1 with TRBJ1-2, with 11 bases matching TRBD1. Looked up from germline, CDR1 is DFQATT and CDR2 is SNEGSKA (reference sequence). With 6 bases clipped from V and 7 bases from J, the junction kept 7 bases outside the gene matches. The CDR3 has 13 amino acids. CDR3 DNA sequence: TGCAGTGCCGCACCGGGACAGGGGGTTGGCTACACCTTC. Its protein product is CSAAPGQGVGYTF.

This clonotype was recorded at least ten times. The chain has TRBV7-9 and TRBJ2-3; D call uncertain. CDR3 length: 14 amino acids. Trimming pared 2 bases from V and 1 base from J, leaving 7 bases between. CDR1 and CDR2 (germline): SEHNR, FQNEAQ (reference sequence). The chain's CDR3 is CASSLLSGTDTQYF. As DNA, the CDR3 is TGTGCCAGCAGCTTACTTTCAGGCACAGATACGCAGTATTTT.

This clonotype was observed at least ten times. The chain carries TRBV5-1 and TRBJ1-3, with D possibly TRBD1 on 6 matching bases. Trimming shortened V by 1 base and J by 4 bases, and 12 bases separated the two germline ends. The CDR3 has 15 residues. CDR1 is SGHRS, CDR2 YFSETQ, per germline. The CDR3 protein is CASSLSGADGNTIYF. The CDR3 coding sequence is TGCGCCAGCAGCTTGTCAGGGGCCGACGGAAACACCATATATTTT.

Ten or more counts support this clonotype. The rearrangement joins TRBV20-1 to TRBJ2-7; D perhaps matches TRBD1 (6 bases). Trimming stripped 0 bases from V and 2 bases from J, with 17 bases between. Germline V gene sequence: CDR1 DFQATT, CDR2 SNEGSKA (reference sequence). This CDR3 has 16 amino acids. The CDR3 region is CSARDDRGQRTYEQYF. In DNA, the CDR3 is TGCAGTGCTAGAGATGATCGCGGACAGCGTACCTACGAGCAGTACTTC.

As to this clonotype: This may stem from a read error, because a much larger clone lies one nucleotide away. The chain combines TRBV10-3 with TRBJ2-7; TRBD1 matches at 9 bases. This CDR3 comprises 12 residues. Trimming at V came to 9 bases and at J to 5 bases, leaving 5 bases not matched to a gene. Germline V gene sequence: CDR1 ENHRY, CDR2 SYGVKD. The CDR3 DNA follows: TGTGCCATGGGGACAGGGCCCGACGAGCAGTACTTC. Residues: CAMGTGPDEQYF.

There are many counts of this clonotype. The chain links TRBV9 to TRBJ2-7, with TRBD1 matching over 11 bases. The junction had 3 bases not matched to a gene; V was cut back by 2 bases and J by 2 bases. CDR3 length equals 15 residues. Germline-derived CDR1 and CDR2 are SGDLS and YYNGEE. The CDR3: CASSVGQGGTYEQYF. DNA for the CDR3: TGTGCCAGCAGCGTGGGACAGGGGGGGACCTACGAGCAGTACTTC.